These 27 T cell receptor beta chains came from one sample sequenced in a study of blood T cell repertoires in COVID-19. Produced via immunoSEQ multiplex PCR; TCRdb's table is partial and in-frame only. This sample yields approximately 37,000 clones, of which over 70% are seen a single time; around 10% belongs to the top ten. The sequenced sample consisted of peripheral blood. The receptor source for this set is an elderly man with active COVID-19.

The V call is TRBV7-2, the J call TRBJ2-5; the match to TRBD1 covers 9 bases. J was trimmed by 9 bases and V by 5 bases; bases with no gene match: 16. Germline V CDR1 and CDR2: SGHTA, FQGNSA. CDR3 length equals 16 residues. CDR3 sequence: CASSLGTGTGRAAQYF. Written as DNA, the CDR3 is TGTGCCAGCAGCCTGGGAACCGGGACAGGGAGGGCGGCCCAGTACTTC. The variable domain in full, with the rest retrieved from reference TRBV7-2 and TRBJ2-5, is GAGVSQSPSNKVTEKGKDVELRCDPISGHTALYWYRQSLGQGLEFLIYFQGNSAPDKSGLPSDRFSAERTGGSVSTLTIQRTQQEDSAVYLCASSLGTGTGRAAQYFGPGTRLLVL.

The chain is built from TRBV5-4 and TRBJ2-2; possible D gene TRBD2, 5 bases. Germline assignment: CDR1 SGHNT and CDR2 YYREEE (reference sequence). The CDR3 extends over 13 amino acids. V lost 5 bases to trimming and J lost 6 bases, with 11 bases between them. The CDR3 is CASRIDSAGELFF. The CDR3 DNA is TGTGCCAGCAGGATTGATAGCGCCGGGGAGCTGTTTTTT.

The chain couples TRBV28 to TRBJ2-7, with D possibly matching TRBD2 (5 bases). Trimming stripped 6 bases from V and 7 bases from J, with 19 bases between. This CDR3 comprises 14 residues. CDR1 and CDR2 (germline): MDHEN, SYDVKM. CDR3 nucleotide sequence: TGTGCCAGCAGGCGGAGGAGTCAAAGAATGGAGCAGTACTTC. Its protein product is CASRRRSQRMEQYF.

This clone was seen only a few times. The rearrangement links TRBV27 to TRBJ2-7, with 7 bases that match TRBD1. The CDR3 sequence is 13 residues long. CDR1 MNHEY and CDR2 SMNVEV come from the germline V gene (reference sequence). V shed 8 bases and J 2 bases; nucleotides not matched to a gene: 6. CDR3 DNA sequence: TGTGCCAGCGGCAATCAGGGGGCCTACGAGCAGTACTTC. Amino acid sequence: CASGNQGAYEQYF.

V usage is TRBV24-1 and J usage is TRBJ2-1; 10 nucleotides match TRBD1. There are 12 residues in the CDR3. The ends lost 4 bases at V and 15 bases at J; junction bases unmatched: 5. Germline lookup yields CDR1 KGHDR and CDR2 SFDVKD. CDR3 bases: TGTGCCACCAGTGACTTGGGACAGGGGCCGTTCTTC. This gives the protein CATSDLGQGPFF.

In DNA form, the CDR3 reads TGTGCCAGCAGTGTAGCCCGGACTTTTGACTATGGCTACACCTTC. Its protein product is CASSVARTFDYGYTF. The chain uses TRBV7-8 and TRBJ1-2; D unclear. V dropped 6 bases and J dropped 3 bases, with 17 bases sitting between them. In germline, CDR1 is SGHVS, CDR2 FQNEAQ. The CDR3 runs 15 residues. The complete variable domain, with remaining parts taken from reference TRBV7-8 and TRBJ1-2, reads GAGVSQSPRYKVAKRGQDVALRCDPISGHVSLFWYQQALGQGPEFLTYFQNEAQLDKSGLPSDRFFAERPEGSVSTLKIQRTQQEDSAVYLCASSVARTFDYGYTFGSGTRLTVV.

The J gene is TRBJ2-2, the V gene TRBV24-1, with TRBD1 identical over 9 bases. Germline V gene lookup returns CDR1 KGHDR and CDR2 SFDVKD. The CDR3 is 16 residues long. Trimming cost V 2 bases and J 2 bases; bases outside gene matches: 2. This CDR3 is CATSDSGQGNTGELFF. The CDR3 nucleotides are TGTGCCACCAGTGATTCGGGACAGGGCAACACCGGGGAGCTGTTTTTT.

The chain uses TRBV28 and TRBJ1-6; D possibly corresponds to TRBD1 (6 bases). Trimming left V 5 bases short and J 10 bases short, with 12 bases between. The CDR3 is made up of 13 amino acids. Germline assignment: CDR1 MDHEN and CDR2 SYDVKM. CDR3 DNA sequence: TGTGCCAGCAGTCGGAACAGGGTCTCACCCCTCCACTTT. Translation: CASSRNRVSPLHF.

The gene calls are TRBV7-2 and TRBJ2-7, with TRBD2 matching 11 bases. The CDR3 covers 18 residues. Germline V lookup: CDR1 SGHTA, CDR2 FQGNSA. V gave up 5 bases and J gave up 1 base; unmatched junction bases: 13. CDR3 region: CASSHPGTSGPRSYEQYF. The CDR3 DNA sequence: TGTGCCAGCAGCCATCCCGGGACTAGCGGACCGCGGTCCTACGAGCAGTACTTC.

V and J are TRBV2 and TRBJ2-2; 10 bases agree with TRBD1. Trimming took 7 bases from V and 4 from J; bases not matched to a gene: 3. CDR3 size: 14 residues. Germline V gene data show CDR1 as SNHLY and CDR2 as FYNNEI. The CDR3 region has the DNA TGTGCCAGCACGACAGGGGGCGGCACCGGGGAGCTGTTTTTT. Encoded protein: CASTTGGGTGELFF.

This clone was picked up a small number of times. CDR3 in amino acids: CASKKGGDNSYEQYF. CDR3 nucleotide sequence: TGTGCCAGCAAAAAGGGGGGGGACAACTCCTACGAGCAGTACTTC. The V and J genes are TRBV28 and TRBJ2-7; tentative D call: TRBD2 (7 bases). There are 15 residues in the CDR3. Germline loops: CDR1 MDHEN, CDR2 SYDVKM. Trimming stripped 7 bases from V and 0 bases from J, with 16 bases between.

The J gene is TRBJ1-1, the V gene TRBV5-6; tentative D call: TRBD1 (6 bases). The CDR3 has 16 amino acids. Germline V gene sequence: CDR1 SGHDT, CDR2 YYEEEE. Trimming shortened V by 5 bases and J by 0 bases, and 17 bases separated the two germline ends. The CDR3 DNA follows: TGTGCCAGCAGGAGGTTCAGGACAGTCATGAACACTGAAGCTTTCTTT. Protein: CASRRFRTVMNTEAFF.

The CDR3 bases are TGTGCCAGCAGTGAATATTCCCCTTTTTGGGCCGAGACCCAGTACTTC. Its protein product is CASSEYSPFWAETQYF. The rearrangement links TRBV25-1 to TRBJ2-5; D not certain. Per germline, CDR1 MGHDK and CDR2 SYGVNS. This CDR3 has 16 amino acids. The V end was cut by 0 bases, the J end by 5 bases, with 16 bases between.

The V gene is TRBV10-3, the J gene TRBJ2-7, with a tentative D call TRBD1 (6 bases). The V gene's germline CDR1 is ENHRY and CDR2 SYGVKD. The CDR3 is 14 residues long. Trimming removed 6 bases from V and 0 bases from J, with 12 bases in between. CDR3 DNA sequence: TGTGCCATCAGCGAACTGACAGGCTCCTACGAGCAGTACTTC. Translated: CAISELTGSYEQYF.

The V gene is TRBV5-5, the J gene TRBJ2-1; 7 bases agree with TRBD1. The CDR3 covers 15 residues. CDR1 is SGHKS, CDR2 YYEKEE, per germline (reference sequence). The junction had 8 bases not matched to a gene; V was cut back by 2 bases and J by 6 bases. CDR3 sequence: CASSFGATGRNEQFF. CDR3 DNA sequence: TGTGCCAGCAGCTTTGGGGCGACAGGGCGCAATGAGCAGTTCTTC. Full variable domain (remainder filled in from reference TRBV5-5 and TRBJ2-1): DAGVTQSPTHLIKTRGQQVTLRCSPISGHKSVSWYQQVLGQGPQFIFQYYEKEERGRGNFPDRFSARQFPNYSSELNVNALLLGDSALYLCASSFGATGRNEQFFGPGTRLTVL.

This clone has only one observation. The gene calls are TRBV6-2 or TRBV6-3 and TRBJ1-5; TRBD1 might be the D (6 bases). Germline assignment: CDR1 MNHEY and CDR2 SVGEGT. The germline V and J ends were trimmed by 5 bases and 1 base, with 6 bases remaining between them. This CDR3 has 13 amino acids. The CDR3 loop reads CASSQGSNQPQHF. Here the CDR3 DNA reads TGTGCCAGCAGTCAGGGGAGCAATCAGCCCCAGCATTTT.

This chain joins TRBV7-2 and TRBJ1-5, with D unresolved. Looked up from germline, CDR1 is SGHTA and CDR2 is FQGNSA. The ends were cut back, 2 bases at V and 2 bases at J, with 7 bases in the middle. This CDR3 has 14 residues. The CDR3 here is CASSLRVGNQPQHF. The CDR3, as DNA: TGTGCCAGCAGCTTACGGGTGGGCAATCAGCCCCAGCATTTT.

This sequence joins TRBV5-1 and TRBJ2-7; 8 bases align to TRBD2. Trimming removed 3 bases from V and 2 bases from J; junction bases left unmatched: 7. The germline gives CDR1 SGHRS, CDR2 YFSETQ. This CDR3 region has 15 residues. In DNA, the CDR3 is TGCGCCAGCAGCTGGGCGGCGGGAGGAACCTACGAGCAGTACTTC. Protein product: CASSWAAGGTYEQYF.

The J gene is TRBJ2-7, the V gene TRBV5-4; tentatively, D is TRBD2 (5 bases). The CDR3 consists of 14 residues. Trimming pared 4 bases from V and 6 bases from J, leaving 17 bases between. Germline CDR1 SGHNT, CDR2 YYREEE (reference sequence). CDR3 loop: CASSPQRGLGEQYF. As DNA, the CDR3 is TGTGCCAGCAGCCCCCAAAGAGGGTTAGGCGAGCAGTACTTC. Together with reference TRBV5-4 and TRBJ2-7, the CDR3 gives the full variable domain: ETGVTQSPTHLIKTRGQQVTLRCSSQSGHNTVSWYQQALGQGPQFIFQYYREEENGRGNFPPRFSGLQFPNYSSELNVNALELDDSALYLCASSPQRGLGEQYFGPGTRLTVT.

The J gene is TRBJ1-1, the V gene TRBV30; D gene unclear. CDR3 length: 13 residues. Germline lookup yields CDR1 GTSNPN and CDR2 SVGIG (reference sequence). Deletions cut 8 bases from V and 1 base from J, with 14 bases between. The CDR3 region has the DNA TGTGCCCTGGAGAGAGTCCGGAACACTGAAGCTTTCTTT. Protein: CALERVRNTEAFF.

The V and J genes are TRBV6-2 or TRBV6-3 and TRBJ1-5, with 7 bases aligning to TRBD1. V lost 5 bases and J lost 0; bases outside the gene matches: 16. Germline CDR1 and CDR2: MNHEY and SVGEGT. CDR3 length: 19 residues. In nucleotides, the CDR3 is TGTGCCAGCAGTATCGCTAACAGGGGTTGGGGTCATAGCAATCAGCCCCAGCATTTT. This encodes CASSIANRGWGHSNQPQHF.

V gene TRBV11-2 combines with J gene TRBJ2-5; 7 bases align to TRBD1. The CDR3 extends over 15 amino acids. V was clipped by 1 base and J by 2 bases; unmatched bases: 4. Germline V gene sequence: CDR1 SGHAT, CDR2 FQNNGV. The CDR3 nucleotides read TGTGCCAGCAGCTTAGGGGACAGCGATCAAGAGACCCAGTACTTC. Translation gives CASSLGDSDQETQYF. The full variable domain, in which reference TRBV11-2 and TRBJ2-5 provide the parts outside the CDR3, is EAGVAQSPRYKIIEKRQSVAFWCNPISGHATLYWYQQILGQGPKLLIQFQNNGVVDDSQLPKDRFSAERLKGVDSTLKIQPAKLEDSAVYLCASSLGDSDQETQYFGPGTRLLVL.

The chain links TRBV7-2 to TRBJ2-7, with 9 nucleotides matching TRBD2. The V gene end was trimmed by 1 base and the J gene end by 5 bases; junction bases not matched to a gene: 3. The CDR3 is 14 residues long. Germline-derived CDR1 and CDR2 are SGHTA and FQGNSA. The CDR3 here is CASSLGTSVDEQYF. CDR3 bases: TGTGCCAGCAGCTTAGGGACTAGCGTTGACGAGCAGTACTTC.

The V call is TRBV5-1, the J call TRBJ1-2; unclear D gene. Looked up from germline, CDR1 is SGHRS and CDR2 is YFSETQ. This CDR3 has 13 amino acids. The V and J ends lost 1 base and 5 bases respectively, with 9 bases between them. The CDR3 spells CASSLLTDYGYTF. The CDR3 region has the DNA TGCGCCAGCAGCTTGCTGACTGATTATGGCTACACCTTC.

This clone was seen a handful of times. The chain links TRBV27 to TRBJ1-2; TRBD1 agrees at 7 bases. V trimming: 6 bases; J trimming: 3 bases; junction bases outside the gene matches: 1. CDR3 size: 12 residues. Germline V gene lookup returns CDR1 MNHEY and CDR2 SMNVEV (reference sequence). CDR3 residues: CASRTGYYGYTF. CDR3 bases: TGTGCCAGCAGGACAGGGTACTATGGCTACACCTTC.

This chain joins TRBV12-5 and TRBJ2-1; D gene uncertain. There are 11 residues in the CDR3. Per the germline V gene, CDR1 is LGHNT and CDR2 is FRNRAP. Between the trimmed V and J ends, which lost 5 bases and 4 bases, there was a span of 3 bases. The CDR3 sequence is CASGPYNEQFF. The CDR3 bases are TGTGCTAGTGGTCCTTACAATGAGCAGTTCTTC.

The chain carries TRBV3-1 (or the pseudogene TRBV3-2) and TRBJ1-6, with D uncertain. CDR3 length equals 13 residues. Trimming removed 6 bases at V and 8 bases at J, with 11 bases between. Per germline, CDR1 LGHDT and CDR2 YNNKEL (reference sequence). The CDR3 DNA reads TGTGCCAGCAGTCCTAGCGAGGATTCACCCCTCCACTTT. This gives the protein CASSPSEDSPLHF.